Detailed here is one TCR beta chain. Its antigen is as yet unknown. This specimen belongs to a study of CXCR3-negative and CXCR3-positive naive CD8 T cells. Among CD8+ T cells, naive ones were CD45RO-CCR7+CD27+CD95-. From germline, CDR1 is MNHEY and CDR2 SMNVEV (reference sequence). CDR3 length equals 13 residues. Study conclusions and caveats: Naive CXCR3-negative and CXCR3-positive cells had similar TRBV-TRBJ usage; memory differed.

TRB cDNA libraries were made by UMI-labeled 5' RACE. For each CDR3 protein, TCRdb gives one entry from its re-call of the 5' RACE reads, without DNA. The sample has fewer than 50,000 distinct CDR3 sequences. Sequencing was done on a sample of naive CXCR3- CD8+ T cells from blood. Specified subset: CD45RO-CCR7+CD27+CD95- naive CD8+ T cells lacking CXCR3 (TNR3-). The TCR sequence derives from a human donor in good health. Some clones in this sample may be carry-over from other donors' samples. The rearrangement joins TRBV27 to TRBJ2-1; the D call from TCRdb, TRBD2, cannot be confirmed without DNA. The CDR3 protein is CASSLQGPLEQFF.